Presented here are 30 T cell receptor beta chains from one specimen sequenced in a study of technical replicates of blood from a handful of donors. Method: immunoSEQ multiplex PCR; TCRdb's copy keeps in-frame clones and lacks some. The table lists 55,000 to 75,000 clones, over 85% of them singletons. Sequencing was carried out using PBMCs. All receptors come from a human donor in good health. Some clones in this sample may be carry-over from other donors' samples.

This chain uses TRBV5-1 with TRBJ2-5, with D perhaps matching TRBD2 (6 bases). Germline assignment: CDR1 SGHRS and CDR2 YFSETQ. V was clipped by 4 bases and J by 1 base, with 11 bases between them. The CDR3 consists of 14 residues. The CDR3 here is CASSQERVQETQYF. The CDR3 DNA reads TGCGCCAGCAGCCAAGAGCGGGTCCAAGAGACCCAGTACTTC.

This clone was counted once. V gene TRBV6-6 combines with J gene TRBJ2-7; D gene unclear. The germline V and J ends were trimmed by 0 bases and 1 base, with 7 bases remaining between them. The germline gives CDR1 MNHNY, CDR2 SVGAGI (reference sequence). The CDR3 is made up of 14 amino acids. In DNA form, the CDR3 reads TGTGCCAGCAGTTACTCGCGGAAATCCTACGAGCAGTACTTC. This translates into CASSYSRKSYEQYF.

The chain is built from TRBV30 and TRBJ2-5; 9 bases are a match to TRBD1. This CDR3 is 18 amino acids long. The germline gives CDR1 GTSNPN, CDR2 SVGIG (reference sequence). V dropped 0 bases and J dropped 6; count of bases not matched to a gene: 17. DNA of the CDR3: TGTGCCTGGAGTGTATGGGGACAGGGCGATTACAAGTCGAAGACCCAGTACTTC. It yields the protein CAWSVWGQGDYKSKTQYF.

The chain joins TRBV15 to TRBJ2-1; no reliable D call. The ends were cut back, 2 bases at V and 3 bases at J, with 11 bases in the middle. CDR1 and CDR2 (germline): LNHNV, YYDKDF (reference sequence). This CDR3 is built from 15 residues. Written as DNA, the CDR3 is TGTGCCACCAGCAGACGATTGGCCCTCTACAATGAGCAGTTCTTC. Its protein is CATSRRLALYNEQFF.

The rearrangement links TRBV5-4 to TRBJ2-2, with TRBD1 matching over 7 bases. The CDR3 spans 16 residues. CDR1 and CDR2 from the germline V gene are SGHNT and YYREEE (reference sequence). The V gene end was trimmed by 4 bases and the J gene end by 1 base; junction bases not matched to a gene: 7. The CDR3 reads CASSPMGQRNTGELFF. The CDR3 nucleotides are TGTGCCAGCAGCCCGATGGGACAGAGGAACACCGGGGAGCTGTTTTTT.

This rearrangement joins TRBV2 to TRBJ2-7, with 12 bases fitting TRBD2. Per the germline V gene, CDR1 is SNHLY and CDR2 is FYNNEI. This CDR3 region has 14 residues. Unmatched junction bases numbered 6, after V lost 10 bases and J lost 2 bases. CDR3 coding DNA: TGTGCCAACCCCAGGACTAGCGGGACCTACGAGCAGTACTTC. It codes for CANPRTSGTYEQYF.

The chain couples TRBV29-1 to TRBJ2-7; D is perhaps TRBD1 (5 bases). In germline, CDR1 is SQVTM, CDR2 ANQGSEA. Trimming took 4 bases from V and 6 from J, leaving 16 bases between them. This CDR3 spans 13 amino acids. CDR3 in DNA: TGCAGCGTTGGGCCCGACAGATATCGCGAGCAGTACTTC. Translating gives CSVGPDRYREQYF.

A note on this clone: One end of the junction fails to match germline, which may point to a read error. The genes are TRBV5-5 and TRBJ2-2; D perhaps matches TRBD1 (5 bases). Germline CDR1 and CDR2: SGHKS and YYEKEE (reference sequence). This CDR3 is 17 amino acids long. CDR3 in DNA: TGTGCCAGCAGCTTGGTTCCATGGAAGGGGAACTCCGGGGAGCTGTTTTTT. Protein product: CASSLVPWKGNSGELFF.

This clone has only a few counts. The rearrangement uses TRBV7-7 and TRBJ2-1; a weak D match, TRBD1 (6 bases). Germline values: CDR1 SSHAT, CDR2 FNYEAQ (reference sequence). This CDR3 has 18 residues. The V gene lost 1 base and the J gene lost 1 base, with 17 bases spanning the gap. CDR3 loop: CASSLGAGDKKSYNEQFF. In DNA form, the CDR3 reads TGTGCCAGCAGCTTAGGGGCAGGGGACAAAAAATCCTACAATGAGCAGTTCTTC.

J is TRBJ1-5 and V is TRBV5-5; D is possibly TRBD1 (5 bases). Germline V gene lookup returns CDR1 SGHKS and CDR2 YYEKEE (reference sequence). The CDR3 spans 14 residues. V was cut by 3 bases and J by 3 bases, with 10 bases left in between. The CDR3 nucleotides read TGTGCCAGCAGCTCGGAGGGGCCCAATCAGCCCCAGCATTTT. Residues: CASSSEGPNQPQHF.

This clone was seen once. The chain has TRBV5-8 and TRBJ1-2; 10 nucleotides line up with TRBD1. With 1 base clipped from V and 3 bases from J, the junction kept 3 bases outside the gene matches. Germline-derived CDR1 and CDR2 are SGHTS and YDEGEE. The CDR3 extends over 15 amino acids. CDR3 sequence reads: CASSLKGTGDYGYTF. DNA of the CDR3: TGTGCCAGCAGCTTGAAAGGGACAGGGGACTATGGCTACACCTTC.

The genes are TRBV4-3 and TRBJ2-7; 8 bases match TRBD2. The germline V gene encodes CDR1 LGHNA and CDR2 YSLEER. Trimming at V came to 0 bases and at J to 7 bases, leaving 11 bases not matched to a gene. This CDR3 region has 16 residues. CDR3 sequence reads: CASSQDLASGPSEQYF. Here the CDR3 DNA reads TGCGCCAGCAGCCAAGATTTGGCTAGCGGGCCCTCTGAGCAGTACTTC.

The chain combines TRBV4-2 with TRBJ1-3; D is undetermined. The V gene lost 0 bases and the J gene lost 0 bases, with 9 bases spanning the gap. Per germline, CDR1 LGHNA and CDR2 YNFKEQ. The CDR3 length is 16 residues. CDR3 nucleotides: TGTGCCAGCAGCCAAGAGGCTGCAGGCTCTGGAAACACCATATATTTT. Translating it yields CASSQEAAGSGNTIYF.

The chain employs TRBV6-5 and TRBJ1-6; 9 positions match TRBD1. The trim removed 2 bases at V and 7 bases at J, leaving 6 bases unmatched. From germline, CDR1 is MNHEY and CDR2 SVGAGI. The CDR3 is 16 residues long. The CDR3 coding sequence is TGTGCCAGCAGTTACCTGTTAGGGACAGGGAATTCACCCCTCCACTTT. This sequence encodes CASSYLLGTGNSPLHF.

This rearrangement joins TRBV12-5 to TRBJ1-6; 10 bases map to TRBD1. Germline V gene data show CDR1 as LGHNT and CDR2 as FRNRAP. The CDR3 runs to 18 residues. Trimming took 8 bases from V and 9 from J; bases not matched to a gene: 19. The CDR3 loop reads CASSPGQGYQLLGSPLHF. DNA for the CDR3: TGTGCTAGTAGCCCGGGACAGGGGTATCAACTCCTTGGTTCACCCCTCCACTTT.

The chain uses TRBV19 and TRBJ1-2, with TRBD1 matching over 7 bases. The ends lost 7 bases at V and 3 bases at J; junction bases unmatched: 8. The CDR3 has 14 amino acids. Per the germline V gene, CDR1 is LNHDA and CDR2 is SQIVND (reference sequence). CDR3 in amino acids: CASTSETGHYGYTF. The DNA for the CDR3 is TGTGCCAGTACATCGGAGACAGGGCACTATGGCTACACCTTC.

The V gene is TRBV6-5, the J gene TRBJ1-1, with D perhaps matching TRBD1 (5 bases). Germline assignment: CDR1 MNHEY and CDR2 SVGAGI. The CDR3 length is 15 residues. Trimming removed 2 bases at V and 1 base at J, with 11 bases between. The CDR3 coding sequence is TGTGCCAGCAGTTACGGAGACAGAGAGAACACTGAAGCTTTCTTT. It yields the protein CASSYGDRENTEAFF.

This chain joins TRBV13 and TRBJ2-3; D ambiguous. In germline, CDR1 is PRHDT, CDR2 FYEKMQ (reference sequence). V was trimmed by 5 bases and J by 0 bases, leaving 6 bases between them. This CDR3 comprises 13 residues. The CDR3 loop is CASSKLSTDTQYF. In nucleotides, the CDR3 is TGTGCCAGCAGCAAACTAAGCACAGATACGCAGTATTTT.

The chain combines TRBV4-1 with TRBJ2-5; D is perhaps TRBD1 (6 bases). V lost 6 bases to trimming and J lost 5 bases, with 22 bases between them. Looked up from germline, CDR1 is MGHRA and CDR2 is YSYEKL. This CDR3 has 16 amino acids. The CDR3 coding sequence is TGCGCCAGCAGTTCCAGAGGTAGCAACCAGGGGGAGACCCAGTACTTC. Translating gives CASSSRGSNQGETQYF.

The chain employs TRBV4-1 and TRBJ2-1; D possibly corresponds to TRBD2 (5 bases). Deletions cut 1 base from V and 5 bases from J, with 9 bases between. This CDR3 is 14 amino acids long. Germline CDR1 is MGHRA and CDR2 is YSYEKL. The CDR3 DNA is TGCGCCAGCAGCCAAGCCCCAGCGGACAATGAGCAGTTCTTC. It translates to CASSQAPADNEQFF.

V gene TRBV9 combines with J gene TRBJ2-1, with 7 positions matching TRBD2. The CDR3 loop spans 16 amino acids. Germline CDR1 SGDLS, CDR2 YYNGEE. V was clipped by 0 bases and J by 0 bases; unmatched bases: 3. In nucleotides, the CDR3 is TGTGCCAGCAGCGTAGCGGGGACTACCTCCTACAATGAGCAGTTCTTC. Translating it yields CASSVAGTTSYNEQFF.

The rearrangement links TRBV5-6 to TRBJ1-4; D perhaps matches TRBD1 (6 bases). Trimming pared 3 bases from V and 0 bases from J, leaving 9 bases between. This CDR3 comprises 15 residues. Germline V CDR1 and CDR2: SGHDT, YYEEEE. CDR3 nucleotides: TGTGCCAGCAGCTCGACAGGTGCAACTAATGAAAAACTGTTTTTT. It encodes CASSSTGATNEKLFF.

This sequence joins TRBV13 and TRBJ2-5; D possibly corresponds to TRBD2 (5 bases). Germline V lookup: CDR1 PRHDT, CDR2 FYEKMQ (reference sequence). The CDR3 runs to 13 residues. V lost 5 bases to trimming and J lost 2 bases, with 9 bases between them. The chain's CDR3 is CASSLRGQETQYF. The CDR3 region has the DNA TGTGCCAGCAGCCTCCGGGGACAAGAGACCCAGTACTTC.

The chain employs TRBV7-2 and TRBJ2-7; a weak D match, TRBD1 (6 bases). Between the trimmed V and J ends, which lost 5 bases and 2 bases, there was a span of 19 bases. The CDR3 runs to 16 residues. The germline gives CDR1 SGHTA, CDR2 FQGNSA. In nucleotides, the CDR3 is TGTGCCAGCAGCAGGACAGTGGCGGGTTCCACCTACGAGCAGTACTTC. It translates to CASSRTVAGSTYEQYF.

V usage is TRBV28 and J usage is TRBJ1-3; possibly TRBD1 for D (6 bases). The CDR3 extends over 14 amino acids. Deletions cut 5 bases from V and 0 bases from J, with 8 bases between. CDR1 MDHEN and CDR2 SYDVKM come from the germline V gene. CDR3 sequence (DNA): TGTGCCAGCAGTCGAGGGGGCTCTGGAAACACCATATATTTT. It translates to CASSRGGSGNTIYF. Looking up the rest from reference TRBV28 and TRBJ1-3 gives the full variable domain: DVKVTQSSRYLVKRTGEKVFLECVQDMDHENMFWYRQDPGLGLRLIYFSYDVKMKEKGDIPEGYSVSREKKERFSLILESASTNQTSMYLCASSRGGSGNTIYFGEGSWLTVV.

The chain recombines TRBV2 with TRBJ1-5, with no clear D. Germline V lookup: CDR1 SNHLY, CDR2 FYNNEI. The CDR3 length is 13 residues. The V end was cut by 4 bases, the J end by 7 bases, with 11 bases between. The CDR3 DNA sequence: TGTGCCAGCAGTGTGCGGGTGGAACAGCCCCAGCATTTT. Amino acid sequence: CASSVRVEQPQHF. The full variable domain, its missing parts supplied by reference TRBV2 and TRBJ1-5, is EPEVTQTPSHQVTQMGQEVILRCVPISNHLYFYWYRQILGQKVEFLVSFYNNEISEKSEIFDDQFSVERPDGSNFTLKIRSTKLEDSAMYFCASSVRVEQPQHFGDGTRLSIL.

This clone qualifies as medium-sized (0.01 to 0.1%). The J gene is TRBJ2-7, the V gene TRBV29-1, with 8 nucleotides matching TRBD1. V lost 7 bases, J lost 1 base, and 9 bases stayed unmatched. Germline lookup yields CDR1 SQVTM and CDR2 ANQGSEA. The CDR3 loop spans 14 amino acids. CDR3 nucleotides: TGCAGCGCCATGCCAGGGGGCTCTTCCTACGAGCAGTACTTC. It translates to CSAMPGGSSYEQYF.

The chain uses TRBV4-3 and TRBJ1-1; 9 bases map to TRBD1. The length of the CDR3 is 15 residues. CDR1 and CDR2 from the germline V gene are LGHNA and YSLEER. J gave up 4 bases and V 7 bases, and 10 bases lay outside the gene matches. The CDR3 here is CASTHFLGQGTEAFF. The DNA of the CDR3 is TGCGCCAGCACCCACTTCCTGGGACAGGGCACTGAAGCTTTCTTT.

This chain joins TRBV9 and TRBJ2-7, with 7 bases lining up with TRBD2. The CDR3 consists of 15 residues. Trimming cost V 0 bases and J 1 base; bases outside gene matches: 4. CDR1 and CDR2 (germline): SGDLS, YYNGEE. The CDR3 DNA reads TGTGCCAGCAGCGTAGGGTGGGGGGGATCCTACGAGCAGTACTTC. As protein: CASSVGWGGSYEQYF.

V usage is TRBV7-9 and J usage is TRBJ2-1; D is unclear. Germline V lookup: CDR1 SEHNR, CDR2 FQNEAQ (reference sequence). The CDR3 sequence is 13 residues long. V was pared by 5 bases and J by 5 bases, with 10 bases between. CDR3 nucleotide sequence: TGTGCCAGCAGCACGAGGTCCCACAATGAGCAGTTCTTC. It translates to CASSTRSHNEQFF.